The 29 T cell receptor beta chains listed next were all sequenced from one sample in a study of Tregs in tolerant kidney transplant recipients. Generated by immunoSEQ multiplex PCR, the TCRdb table keeps only in-frame clones and is missing some. Of some 66,000 clones in the sample, more than 90% are singletons; the top ten hold about a tenth. The material sequenced was CD8+ T cells from blood, taken before the transplant. These receptors were taken from a human donor who received a combined kidney and bone marrow transplant.

V is TRBV6-5 and J is TRBJ2-5; TRBD1 matches at 8 bases. The closer fit of TRBJ2-7 to the DNA end suggests the J call may be wrong. CDR1 and CDR2 (germline): MNHEY, SVGAGI. The CDR3 loop spans 15 amino acids. DNA for the CDR3: TGTGCCAGCAGTTACGGGACAGGCAAATACTACGAGCAGTACTTC. As protein: CASSYGTGKYYEQYF.

The chain has TRBV7-9 and TRBJ1-5; maybe TRBD1 (6 bases). V lost 6 bases to trimming and J lost 6 bases, with 12 bases between them. CDR1 and CDR2 (germline): SEHNR, FQNEAQ (reference sequence). The CDR3 runs 13 residues. The CDR3 region is CASSSWGPQPQHF. For the CDR3, the DNA is TGTGCCAGCAGTTCGTGGGGGCCTCAGCCCCAGCATTTT.

The chain carries TRBV5-1 and TRBJ1-1; 10 nucleotides line up with TRBD1. With 3 bases clipped from V and 3 bases from J, the junction kept 8 bases outside the gene matches. The germline CDR1 and CDR2 sequences are SGHRS and YFSETQ. The CDR3 runs to 16 residues. The CDR3 DNA sequence: TGCGCCAGCAGCTGGGGGGGTGGGACAGGGGACACTGAAGCTTTCTTT. This gives the protein CASSWGGGTGDTEAFF.

This clone is a singleton in its sample. V is TRBV6-5 and J is TRBJ2-7; 7 nucleotides match TRBD1. Germline V gene sequence: CDR1 MNHEY, CDR2 SVGAGI. The CDR3 consists of 16 residues. Trimming took 0 bases from V and 4 from J; bases not matched to a gene: 9. The CDR3 spells CASSYSTGQIIYEQYF. Here the CDR3 DNA reads TGTGCCAGCAGTTACTCGACGGGACAGATAATTTACGAGCAGTACTTC.

The CDR3 is CASSLTGFGGQPQHF. CDR3 bases: TGTGCCAGCAGCCTGACAGGGTTTGGGGGTCAGCCCCAGCATTTT. J is TRBJ1-5 and V is TRBV5-8; 7 bases agree with TRBD1. After removal of 4 bases from V and 6 bases from J, the junction contained 10 bases not matched to a gene. The CDR3 runs 15 residues. Per germline, CDR1 SGHTS and CDR2 YDEGEE.

The V gene is TRBV30, the J gene TRBJ2-2; 11 positions match TRBD1. Germline trimming cut 3 bases from V and 5 bases from J; bases unmatched to any gene: 17. CDR1 and CDR2 (germline): GTSNPN, SVGIG (reference sequence). CDR3 length: 19 amino acids. As DNA, the CDR3 is TGTGCCTGGAGCCTAGGGCGGGACAGGGGGAGAGTTCAAACCGGGGAGCTGTTTTTT. Translated, it gives CAWSLGRDRGRVQTGELFF.

V gene TRBV5-1 combines with J gene TRBJ1-1; D not certain. Trimming cost V 0 bases and J 0 bases, with 9 bases left between them. The germline gives CDR1 SGHRS, CDR2 YFSETQ. There are 15 residues in the CDR3. CDR3 nucleotides: TGCGCCAGCAGCTTGGAATTGTCAATGAACACTGAAGCTTTCTTT. Translating it yields CASSLELSMNTEAFF.

V gene TRBV15 combines with J gene TRBJ2-7; D possibly corresponds to TRBD1 (6 bases). The CDR3 contains 14 residues. Germline CDR1 and CDR2: LNHNV and YYDKDF (reference sequence). Trimming removed 5 bases at V and 6 bases at J, with 17 bases between. As DNA, the CDR3 is TGTGCCACCAGCGCTCCCGGGACATACCCCGAGCAGTACTTC. Its translation: CATSAPGTYPEQYF. Full variable domain (missing parts from reference TRBV15 and TRBJ2-7): DAMVIQNPRYQVTQFGKPVTLSCSQTLNHNVMYWYQQKSSQAPKLLFHYYDKDFNNEADTPDNFQSRRPNTSFCFLDIRSPGLGDTAMYLCATSAPGTYPEQYFGPGTRLTVT.

V usage is TRBV11-2 and J usage is TRBJ2-7; 11 nucleotides align to TRBD2. The CDR3 contains 14 residues. Germline-derived CDR1 and CDR2 are SGHAT and FQNNGV. Germline trimming cut 1 base from V and 4 bases from J; bases unmatched to any gene: 0. In DNA form, the CDR3 reads TGTGCCAGCAGCTTAGGACTAGCGGGATACGAGCAGTACTTC. Its protein product is CASSLGLAGYEQYF.

V gene TRBV9 combines with J gene TRBJ2-5; 12 nucleotides line up with TRBD2. The CDR3 runs to 15 residues. The germline V gene has CDR1 SGDLS and CDR2 YYNGEE. The V and J ends lost 3 bases and 3 bases, in that order; junction bases with no gene match: 3. The CDR3 DNA follows: TGTGCCAGCAGCGACTCTAGCGGGGGGGAAGAGACCCAGTACTTC. Protein sequence: CASSDSSGGEETQYF. Combining the CDR3 with reference TRBV9 and TRBJ2-5 gives the whole variable domain DSGVTQTPKHLITATGQRVTLRCSPRSGDLSVYWYQQSLDQGLQFLIQYYNGEERAKGNILERFSAQQFPDLHSELNLSSLELGDSALYFCASSDSSGGEETQYFGPGTRLLVL.

V is TRBV14 and J is TRBJ2-2; no definite D call. Per germline, CDR1 SGHDN and CDR2 FVKESK. V lost 3 bases, J lost 5 bases, and 22 bases lay in between. This CDR3 comprises 18 residues. The DNA for the CDR3 is TGTGCCAGCAGCCATTTGTCCAACACCGAATTTTGGACCGGGGAGCTGTTTTTT. This sequence encodes CASSHLSNTEFWTGELFF.

V usage is TRBV7-8 and J usage is TRBJ2-3; 11 bases match TRBD2. This CDR3 has 16 residues. Germline V gene lookup returns CDR1 SGHVS and CDR2 FQNEAQ. The V and J ends lost 5 bases and 4 bases, in that order; junction bases with no gene match: 8. The CDR3 reads CASSDLLAGAADTQYF. The CDR3 nucleotides read TGTGCCAGCAGCGATTTACTAGCGGGAGCGGCAGATACGCAGTATTTT.

This chain joins TRBV2 and TRBJ2-1; D gene unclear. CDR3 length equals 12 residues. Germline V CDR1 and CDR2: SNHLY, FYNNEI. The ends were cut back, 9 bases at V and 2 bases at J, with 8 bases in the middle. CDR3 residues: CARRVPYNEQFF. CDR3 nucleotides: TGTGCCAGACGGGTGCCCTACAATGAGCAGTTCTTC.

This rearrangement joins TRBV9 to TRBJ2-5; D might be TRBD2 (6 bases). Trimming removed 0 bases from V and 6 bases from J, with 15 bases in between. The CDR3 loop spans 15 amino acids. Germline lookup yields CDR1 SGDLS and CDR2 YYNGEE. Written as DNA, the CDR3 is TGTGCCAGCAGCGTAGATGGGACTGGTTGGAAGACCCAGTACTTC. Protein sequence: CASSVDGTGWKTQYF.

The V call is TRBV9, the J call TRBJ2-1; 9 bases are shared with TRBD2. The CDR3 has 16 residues. Germline CDR1 is SGDLS and CDR2 is YYNGEE. Trimming cost V 4 bases and J 8 bases; bases outside gene matches: 13. The CDR3 here is CASSLNSGRGYDEQFF. The CDR3 bases are TGTGCCAGCAGCCTAAATAGCGGGAGAGGATACGATGAGCAGTTCTTC.

The chain recombines TRBV7-2 with TRBJ2-7; 7 bases match TRBD1. Germline loops: CDR1 SGHTA, CDR2 FQGNSA. The CDR3 totals 16 residues. Unmatched junction bases numbered 11, after V lost 5 bases and J lost 1 base. The CDR3 sequence: CASSLLQGEPSYEQYF. Here the CDR3 DNA reads TGTGCCAGCAGCCTCCTCCAGGGGGAGCCGTCCTACGAGCAGTACTTC.

This clone was detected once. The DNA of the CDR3 is TGTGCCAGCAGTTCTAGCGGTGAGCAGTTCTTC. As protein: CASSSSGEQFF. The V and J genes are TRBV27 and TRBJ2-1, with 7 bases identical to TRBD2. V shed 4 bases, J shed 9 bases, and the junction held 0 bases outside the gene matches. The CDR3 has 11 residues. Germline V gives CDR1 MNHEY, CDR2 SMNVEV (reference sequence).

This clone showed up just a few times. This chain links TRBV6-5 with TRBJ2-7; a possible D gene is TRBD1 (6 bases). CDR1 and CDR2 from the germline V gene are MNHEY and SVGAGI. The CDR3 is 15 residues long. The V gene lost 3 bases and the J gene lost 3 bases, with 15 bases spanning the gap. The CDR3: CASSYMNGQLYEQYF. CDR3 in DNA: TGTGCCAGCAGTTATATGAACGGACAGCTCTACGAGCAGTACTTC.

The J gene is TRBJ1-1, the V gene TRBV7-8; no definite D call. The germline V gene encodes CDR1 SGHVS and CDR2 FQNEAQ. V was trimmed by 5 bases and J by 5 bases, leaving 15 bases between them. CDR3 length: 14 residues. CDR3 region: CASSTRSTGTEAFF. For the CDR3, the DNA is TGTGCCAGCAGCACCCGCTCAACGGGAACTGAAGCTTTCTTT.

This clone has more than one count but fewer than ten. V usage is TRBV27 and J usage is TRBJ1-5; D call uncertain. Germline V gives CDR1 MNHEY, CDR2 SMNVEV (reference sequence). V lost 3 bases and J 2 bases, leaving 2 bases between the germline ends. This CDR3 is built from 12 residues. Written as DNA, the CDR3 is TGTGCCAGCAGTTTCGGCAATCAGCCCCAGCATTTT. Protein sequence: CASSFGNQPQHF.

The chain employs TRBV6-6 and TRBJ2-7, with TRBD1 identical over 7 bases. Germline V gives CDR1 MNHNY, CDR2 SVGAGI (reference sequence). This CDR3 is 15 amino acids long. Germline trimming cut 0 bases from V and 2 bases from J; bases unmatched to any gene: 4. The CDR3 sequence is CASSYSGGGTYEQYF. In DNA form, the CDR3 reads TGTGCCAGCAGTTACTCAGGGGGCGGAACCTACGAGCAGTACTTC.

The chain recombines TRBV7-6 with TRBJ1-2; TRBD1 matches 11 bases. V gave up 4 bases and J gave up 3 bases; unmatched junction bases: 1. CDR1 is SGHVS and CDR2 is FNYEAQ in the germline V gene. CDR3 length: 14 amino acids. CDR3 loop: CASSSGQGDYGYTF. The DNA of the CDR3 is TGTGCCAGCAGCTCGGGACAGGGGGACTATGGCTACACCTTC. The full variable domain, in which reference TRBV7-6 and TRBJ1-2 provide the parts outside the CDR3, is GAGVSQSPRYKVTKRGQDVALRCDPISGHVSLYWYRQALGQGPEFLTYFNYEAQQDKSGLPNDRFSAERPEGSISTLTIQRTEQRDSAMYRCASSSGQGDYGYTFGSGTRLTVV.

The V gene is TRBV6-5, the J gene TRBJ1-1, with D perhaps matching TRBD1 (6 bases). V shed 7 bases and J shed 2 bases, with 11 bases lying between them. The CDR3 extends over 13 amino acids. Germline CDR1 reads MNHEY; CDR2 reads SVGAGI. CDR3 bases: TGTGCCAGCACTACAGGGTATAACACTGAAGCTTTCTTT. It yields the protein CASTTGYNTEAFF.

V and J are TRBV9 and TRBJ2-1; 13 nucleotides match TRBD2. V was clipped by 1 base and J by 4 bases; unmatched bases: 2. The CDR3 loop spans 16 amino acids. CDR1 is SGDLS, CDR2 YYNGEE, per germline. The CDR3 bases are TGTGCCAGCAGCGTACCGACTAGCGGGGGGTACAATGAGCAGTTCTTC. Protein: CASSVPTSGGYNEQFF.

The chain carries TRBV5-4 and TRBJ2-3, with TRBD1 identical over 7 bases. Germline CDR1 and CDR2: SGHNT and YYREEE (reference sequence). V dropped 5 bases and J dropped 2; count of bases not matched to a gene: 8. The CDR3 totals 15 residues. The CDR3 loop is CASSVDRDDTDTQYF. CDR3 in DNA: TGTGCCAGCAGTGTCGACAGGGACGACACAGATACGCAGTATTTT.

This chain connects TRBV19 to TRBJ2-5; 8 bases line up with TRBD1. Germline V gene sequence: CDR1 LNHDA, CDR2 SQIVND (reference sequence). This CDR3 comprises 14 residues. With 6 bases clipped from V and 2 bases from J, the junction kept 5 bases outside the gene matches. Here the CDR3 reads CASRRTGQQETQYF. The CDR3 region has the DNA TGTGCCAGTAGACGGACAGGGCAACAAGAGACCCAGTACTTC.

This chain links TRBV9 with TRBJ2-7, with D possibly matching TRBD2 (5 bases). Germline CDR1 reads SGDLS; CDR2 reads YYNGEE. V was pared by 5 bases and J by 4 bases, with 19 bases between. The CDR3 is made up of 15 amino acids. CDR3 region: CASSSNSAPHYEQYF. CDR3 sequence (DNA): TGTGCCAGCAGTAGCAATAGCGCTCCCCATTACGAGCAGTACTTC.

The chain carries TRBV7-9 and TRBJ2-1, with TRBD2 matching over 8 bases. The junction had 6 bases not matched to a gene; V was cut back by 6 bases and J by 8 bases. The CDR3 has 13 residues. Germline V lookup: CDR1 SEHNR, CDR2 FQNEAQ (reference sequence). CDR3 sequence (DNA): TGTGCCAGCAGTTCCGGGGGGGTGGATGAGCAGTTCTTC. Protein sequence: CASSSGGVDEQFF.

CDR3 coding DNA: TGTGCCAGCAGTGGGGACAGGGGAGGGCATCAGCCCCAGCATTTT. Translated, it gives CASSGDRGGHQPQHF. The chain carries TRBV2 and TRBJ1-5; the match to TRBD1 covers 10 bases. Per the germline V gene, CDR1 is SNHLY and CDR2 is FYNNEI. V lost 4 bases and J lost 5; bases outside the gene matches: 5. The CDR3 contains 15 residues.